Presented here are 23 T cell receptor beta chains from one specimen sequenced in a study of human T cells and chemical hapten exposure. Noted time point: pre-sensitization, week 0. The sample's treatment: therapeutic diphenylcyclopropenone sensitization with weekly scalp DPC. TCRdb used MiXCR to reprocess the RACE reads, holding one entry per CDR3 protein. The repertoire has around 260,000 distinct CDR3 sequences, about 8.1% of them found once; the top ten carry 2% to 3%. The sample was whole blood, taken in connection with sensitization to the hapten diphenylcyclopropenone (DPC). All receptors come from a woman aged 40 to 50 with alopecia areata. Some clones in this sample may be carry-over from other donors' samples.

There are a few counts of this clonotype. The rearrangement uses TRBV3-1 and TRBJ2-5; 9 bases map to TRBD2. The germline V gene encodes CDR1 LGHDT and CDR2 YNNKEL (reference sequence). The CDR3 runs to 15 residues. V trimming: 3 bases; J trimming: 5 bases; junction bases outside the gene matches: 7. The CDR3 DNA is TGTGCCAGCAGCCAGACTAGCGGAGTGATGGAGACCCAGTACTTC. Its protein product is CASSQTSGVMETQYF.

This clonotype has only a few counts. The chain couples TRBV4-1 to TRBJ1-2; 7 bases match TRBD1. The CDR3 has 14 residues. V lost 5 bases to trimming and J lost 4 bases; unmatched junction nucleotides: 7. CDR1 MGHRA and CDR2 YSYEKL come from the germline V gene. CDR3 nucleotide sequence: TGCGCCAGCAGCGTTCGACAGGGAACCTATGGCTACACCTTC. Protein sequence: CASSVRQGTYGYTF.

This clonotype occurred a few times. The rearrangement uses TRBV6-2 or TRBV6-3 and TRBJ2-5; D may be TRBD2 (5 bases). This CDR3 is built from 15 residues. Trimming cost V 5 bases and J 4 bases, with 17 bases left between them. Germline values: CDR1 MNHEY, CDR2 SVGEGT. CDR3 bases: TGTGCCAGCAGTCGGGGAACTAGTGTCGGAGAGACCCAGTACTTC. It yields the protein CASSRGTSVGETQYF.

This clonotype was observed many times. The rearrangement joins TRBV10-3 to TRBJ1-1, with D hard to call. Germline V gene lookup returns CDR1 ENHRY and CDR2 SYGVKD. Trimming removed 7 bases at V and 1 base at J, with 4 bases between. The CDR3 is made up of 11 amino acids. The CDR3 region is CAIKRNTEAFF. CDR3 in DNA: TGTGCCATCAAGCGGAACACTGAAGCTTTCTTT.

Many counts were recorded for this clonotype. This chain connects TRBV6-2 or TRBV6-3 to TRBJ2-7; maybe TRBD1 (5 bases). The CDR3 runs 11 residues. Trimming took 6 bases from V and 5 from J, leaving 8 bases between them. The V gene's germline CDR1 is MNHEY and CDR2 SVGEGT. For the CDR3, the DNA is TGTGCCAGCAGCAGGGTGCACGAGCAGTACTTC. Its translation is CASSRVHEQYF.

V usage is TRBV29-1 and J usage is TRBJ1-2; tentative D call: TRBD1 (5 bases). Deletions cut 7 bases from V and 7 bases from J, with 13 bases between. The germline V gene has CDR1 SQVTM and CDR2 ANQGSEA. The CDR3 extends over 11 amino acids. Here the CDR3 DNA reads TGCAGCGGCGGAGGGGTGCGTGGCTACACCTTC. It specifies CSGGGVRGYTF.

The genes are TRBV9 and TRBJ2-5; 14 bases align to TRBD2. Germline V gene sequence: CDR1 SGDLS, CDR2 YYNGEE. The CDR3 is 19 amino acids. J gave up 5 bases and V 6 bases, and 18 bases lay outside the gene matches. For the CDR3, the DNA is TGTGCCAGCAACCCCGGGGGGACTAGCGGGAGAGACCCCTTGGAGACCCAGTACTTC. Encoded protein: CASNPGGTSGRDPLETQYF. The full variable domain, with the rest looked up from reference TRBV9 and TRBJ2-5, is DSGVTQTPKHLITATGQRVTLRCSPRSGDLSVYWYQQSLDQGLQFLIQYYNGEERAKGNILERFSAQQFPDLHSELNLSSLELGDSALYFCASNPGGTSGRDPLETQYFGPGTRLLVL.

V gene TRBV29-1 combines with J gene TRBJ2-2; a possible D gene is TRBD2 (6 bases). Trimming stripped 3 bases from V and 4 bases from J, with 9 bases between. Germline V lookup: CDR1 SQVTM, CDR2 ANQGSEA. The CDR3 spans 13 residues. The CDR3: CSVERDRTGELFF. The CDR3 nucleotides are TGCAGCGTTGAGCGGGACCGCACCGGGGAGCTGTTTTTT.

This chain connects TRBV6-2 or TRBV6-3 to TRBJ2-1, with a weak D call TRBD2 (6 bases). Germline V lookup: CDR1 MNHEY, CDR2 SVGEGT. V was shortened by 6 bases and J by 8 bases, with 14 bases between the two germline ends. This CDR3 spans 13 amino acids. The DNA of the CDR3 is TGTGCCAGCAGGCCCGGGACTTCTTATGAGCAGTTCTTC. As protein: CASRPGTSYEQFF.

This clonotype showed up just a few times. The chain recombines TRBV7-2 with TRBJ2-7; D is ambiguous. Trimming shortened V by 2 bases and J by 0 bases, and 11 bases separated the two germline ends. Germline CDR1 and CDR2: SGHTA and FQGNSA. There are 15 residues in the CDR3. CDR3 coding DNA: TGTGCCAGCAGCTTACAGCACTCGAGCTCCTACGAGCAGTACTTC. Translating it yields CASSLQHSSSYEQYF.

This clonotype was detected only a few times. This chain uses TRBV12-3 or TRBV12-4 with TRBJ2-5, with TRBD2 matching over 10 bases. The V segment lost 8 bases and the J segment 4 bases; nucleotides outside the gene matches: 10. This CDR3 contains 15 residues. The CDR3 here is CASGRTSGISETQYF. DNA of the CDR3: TGTGCCAGCGGAAGAACTAGCGGGATATCAGAGACCCAGTACTTC.

The rearrangement uses TRBV20-1 and TRBJ2-1; D not resolved. CDR1 and CDR2 (germline): DFQATT, SNEGSKA (reference sequence). The CDR3 extends over 11 amino acids. Deletions cut 3 bases from V and 11 bases from J, with 11 bases between. The chain's CDR3 is CSASSLHKQFF. The CDR3, as DNA: TGCAGTGCTAGTAGCCTGCACAAGCAGTTCTTC.

The chain uses TRBV28 and TRBJ2-7; D uncertain. This CDR3 has 15 residues. V gave up 10 bases and J gave up 2 bases, with 21 bases separating them. The germline V gene encodes CDR1 MDHEN and CDR2 SYDVKM. CDR3: CATSAVRSMTYEQYF. CDR3 DNA: TGTGCCACCTCGGCGGTGCGGAGTATGACCTACGAGCAGTACTTC.

The table lists this clonotype with many counts. The chain couples TRBV7-8 to TRBJ2-3; 15 bases match TRBD2. The V and J ends lost 5 bases and 5 bases, in that order; junction bases with no gene match: 14. The CDR3 loop spans 19 amino acids. CDR1 SGHVS and CDR2 FQNEAQ come from the germline V gene. In nucleotides, the CDR3 is TGTGCCAGCAGCCCCGGACTAGCGGGAGGGCGATTGTTGGGAGATACGCAGTATTTT. Protein product: CASSPGLAGGRLLGDTQYF.

This clonotype was detected ten times or more. The V gene is TRBV6-5, the J gene TRBJ2-7; 10 nucleotides match TRBD2. The J segment lost 2 bases and the V segment lost 2 bases, leaving 6 bases of the junction unmatched. CDR3 size: 16 residues. The germline CDR1 and CDR2 sequences are MNHEY and SVGAGI. The CDR3 here is CASSYGRTSGPYEQYF. CDR3 DNA sequence: TGTGCCAGCAGTTACGGCCGGACTAGCGGCCCCTACGAGCAGTACTTC.

In its sample, this clonotype was seen a few times. The DNA for the CDR3 is TGCGCCAGCAGCCAAGATGGGACAGGGGATCAGCCCCAGCATTTT. Translation: CASSQDGTGDQPQHF. The chain recombines TRBV4-3 with TRBJ1-5; TRBD1 agrees at 10 bases. Germline trimming cut 0 bases from V and 5 bases from J; bases unmatched to any gene: 1. This CDR3 has 15 residues. The germline CDR1 and CDR2 sequences are LGHNA and YSLEER.

The chain uses TRBV20-1 and TRBJ2-1; 11 nucleotides agree with TRBD2. Unmatched junction bases numbered 10, after V lost 6 bases and J lost 6 bases. The CDR3 is 15 residues long. CDR1 and CDR2 from the germline V gene are DFQATT and SNEGSKA (reference sequence). CDR3 sequence reads: CSAGYTSGRPNEQFF. The CDR3 DNA follows: TGCAGTGCCGGATACACTAGCGGGAGACCCAATGAGCAGTTCTTC.

In this sample, this clonotype turned up a few times. V gene TRBV29-1 combines with J gene TRBJ2-1; 11 bases match TRBD2. CDR1 is SQVTM, CDR2 ANQGSEA, per germline. V was clipped by 8 bases and J by 4 bases; unmatched bases: 13. CDR3 length equals 16 residues. CDR3 sequence reads: CSSRGSGRAVYNEQFF. The CDR3 bases are TGCAGCAGTCGGGGTAGCGGGAGGGCCGTTTACAATGAGCAGTTCTTC.

The gene calls are TRBV6-5 and TRBJ2-1; D possibly corresponds to TRBD2 (6 bases). The ends were cut back, 8 bases at V and 5 bases at J, with 13 bases in the middle. CDR3 size: 13 residues. CDR1 is MNHEY, CDR2 SVGAGI, per germline. This CDR3 is CASRRLGDNEQFF. The CDR3 coding sequence is TGTGCCAGCCGCCGACTAGGGGACAATGAGCAGTTCTTC.

CDR3 bases: TGCGCCAGCAGCTTGCCAAGCTCCTACAATGAGCAGTTCTTC. Its protein is CASSLPSSYNEQFF. The V gene is TRBV5-1, the J gene TRBJ2-1, with D hard to call. This CDR3 spans 14 amino acids. V lost 1 base and J lost 0, with 5 bases in between. CDR1 and CDR2 from the germline V gene are SGHRS and YFSETQ. Looking up the rest from reference TRBV5-1 and TRBJ2-1 gives the full variable domain: KAGVTQTPRYLIKTRGQQVTLSCSPISGHRSVSWYQQTPGQGLQFLFEYFSETQRNKGNFPGRFSGRQFSNSRSEMNVSTLELGDSALYLCASSLPSSYNEQFFGPGTRLTVL.

The chain carries TRBV30 and TRBJ2-1, with D perhaps being TRBD1 or TRBD2 (5 bases each). Between the trimmed V and J ends, which lost 0 bases and 9 bases, there was a span of 18 bases. Germline V lookup: CDR1 GTSNPN, CDR2 SVGIG (reference sequence). CDR3 length: 15 amino acids. The CDR3 here is CAWSVGVSGRAEQFF. Here the CDR3 DNA reads TGTGCCTGGAGTGTAGGCGTTTCGGGACGCGCTGAGCAGTTCTTC.

The J gene is TRBJ2-2, the V gene TRBV6-6; D is possibly TRBD1 or TRBD2 (5 bases each). Germline V gene sequence: CDR1 MNHNY, CDR2 SVGAGI (reference sequence). Trimming stripped 8 bases from V and 2 bases from J, with 12 bases between. This CDR3 is built from 14 residues. CDR3 loop: CASGDGRNTGELFF. The CDR3, as DNA: TGTGCCAGCGGGGACGGCCGCAACACCGGGGAGCTGTTTTTT.

Worth noting for this clonotype: This may stem from a read error, because a much larger clone lies one nucleotide away. CDR3 residues: CASSSQGATEAFF. In nucleotides, the CDR3 is TGTGCCAGCAGTTCACAGGGGGCCACTGAAGCTTTCTTT. The V gene is TRBV12-3 or TRBV12-4, the J gene TRBJ1-1, with TRBD1 matching 9 bases. This CDR3 is built from 13 residues. V lost 4 bases, J lost 4 bases, and 1 base stayed unmatched.